The rows below give T cell receptor beta chains drawn from one sample of a study of control samples from healthy donors and cancer patients. The protocol was immunoSEQ multiplex PCR, while the TCRdb copy is restricted to in-frame clones and leaves out a portion. Found here are some 140,000 clones, about nine tenths of them singletons; the top ten hold 8% to 9.5%. The sequenced material came from blood. The receptors come from a woman aged 30 to 39 in good health. Both conserved end residues are part of each CDR3. The D gene is left open where the match is weak. Expanded clones get a size class; other rows say once, few or many, or leave the size out.

TRBV29-1	-	TRBJ2-1	-	CSQSSGPGDEQFF	TGCAGCCAGTCGTCTGGGCCCGGCGATGAGCAGTTCTTC
TRBV2	-	TRBJ2-4	-	CASTLSPSVNIQYF	TGTGCCAGCACCCTATCCCCCAGTGTGAACATTCAGTACTTC
TRBV5-1	TRBD1	TRBJ1-6	-	CASSQDRDSSPLHF	TGCGCCAGCAGCCAGGACAGGGATAGTTCACCCCTCCACTTT
TRBV6-1	TRBD1	TRBJ1-2	-	CASSEVSQGGYTF	TGTGCCAGCAGTGAAGTCTCACAGGGGGGCTACACCTTC
TRBV5-4	-	TRBJ2-7	-	CASSLDGKSSYEQYF	TGTGCCAGCAGCTTGGACGGGAAGAGCTCCTACGAGCAGTACTTC
TRBV5-6	TRBD2	TRBJ2-1	-	CASSLTQSGRGGEQFF	TGTGCCAGCAGCTTGACCCAAAGCGGGAGGGGTGGTGAGCAGTTCTTC
TRBV24-1	TRBD1	TRBJ1-4	once	CATSDSTGGLNEKLFF	TGTGCCACCAGTGATTCTACAGGGGGACTTAATGAAAAACTGTTTTTT
TRBV6-5	-	TRBJ1-2	-	CASSYEPGYYGYTF	TGTGCCAGCAGTTACGAGCCGGGATACTATGGCTACACCTTC
TRBV6-5	-	TRBJ2-4	-	CASSYRGLGAKNIQYF	TGTGCCAGCAGTTACAGGGGACTCGGGGCCAAAAACATTCAGTACTTC
TRBV30	-	TRBJ1-6	-	CAWSVLYGTTNSPLHF	TGTGCCTGGAGTGTACTATATGGGACTACTAATTCACCCCTCCACTTT
TRBV11-2	TRBD2	TRBJ2-2	-	CASSAGVPGELFF	TGTGCCAGCAGCGCGGGAGTCCCCGGGGAGCTGTTTTTT
TRBV6-6	TRBD2	TRBJ2-1	-	CASRSGLAGGEFF	TGTGCCAGCAGATCAGGACTAGCGGGAGGGGAGTTCTTC
TRBV4-2	-	TRBJ2-7	-	CASSHPDGAYEQYF	TGTGCCAGCAGCCATCCGGACGGAGCCTACGAGCAGTACTTC
TRBV7-3	-	TRBJ2-1	-	CASRELGDEQFF	TGTGCCAGCAGAGAACTGGGGGATGAGCAGTTCTTC
TRBV4-2	-	TRBJ2-1	-	CASSLRSTNNEQFF	TGTGCCAGCAGCCTTCGTTCTACCAACAATGAGCAGTTCTTC